Reported below is one TCR beta chain. Its cognate antigen is unknown. This sample stems from a study of cytomegalovirus exposure and HLA in healthy donors. The study's findings and limits: Presence/absence comparisons presumed near-even sequencing depth among donors. The study labeled 180 or so TCR beta chains cytomegalovirus-associated. According to an earlier analysis, most TCR beta V segments yielded productive rearrangements about 90% or about 30% of the time.

J lost 0 bases, V lost 5 bases, and 15 bases had no gene match. The CDR3 consists of 18 residues. From germline, CDR1 is MNHEY and CDR2 SMNVEV (reference sequence). Primers included in the PCR were 60 Vbeta and 13 Jbeta primers. Here immunoSEQ multiplex PCR was the method, and the copy in TCRdb shows in-frame clones only, minus some. The sample carries about 110,000 clones, approximately 80% recorded once. This receptor was obtained from a male donor in good health and CMV-seronegative. The chain links TRBV27 to TRBJ1-2, with 7 bases aligning to TRBD1. Sample: PBMCs. The CDR3 protein is CASSARTGTAYTNYGYTF. The CDR3 DNA reads TGTGCCAGCAGTGCCCGGACCGGGACAGCCTATACTAACTATGGCTACACCTTC.